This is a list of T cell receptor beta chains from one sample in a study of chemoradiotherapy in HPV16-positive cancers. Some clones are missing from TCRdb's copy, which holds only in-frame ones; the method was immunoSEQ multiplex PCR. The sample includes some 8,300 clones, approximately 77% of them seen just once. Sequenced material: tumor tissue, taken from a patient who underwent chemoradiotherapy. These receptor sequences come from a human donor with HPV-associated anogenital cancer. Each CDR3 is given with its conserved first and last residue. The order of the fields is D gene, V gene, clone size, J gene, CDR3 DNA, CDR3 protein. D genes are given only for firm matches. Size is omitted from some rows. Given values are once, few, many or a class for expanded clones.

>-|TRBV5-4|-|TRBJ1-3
TGTGCCAGCAGCTTCGGGGTATCAAGAAACACCATATATTTT
CASSFGVSRNTIYF
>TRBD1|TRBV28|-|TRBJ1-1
TGTGCCAGCAGTTCCGGGGGGACAGGGACGCAAAGAGGCACTGAAGCTTTCTTT
CASSSGGTGTQRGTEAFF
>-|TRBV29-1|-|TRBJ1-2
TGCAGCGTTGAATCACTCAGCGGCTATGGCTACACCTTC
CSVESLSGYGYTF
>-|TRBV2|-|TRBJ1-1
TGTGCCAGCAAGGGGGGTGGGAACACTGAAGCTTTCTTT
CASKGGGNTEAFF
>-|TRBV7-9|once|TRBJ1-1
TGTGCCAGCAGCTTAGTAGTGGTCATGAACACTGAAGCTTTCTTT
CASSLVVVMNTEAFF
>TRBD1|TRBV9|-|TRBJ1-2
TGTGCCAGCAGCGGAGGGGGCTGGTATGGCTACACCTTC
CASSGGGWYGYTF
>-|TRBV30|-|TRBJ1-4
TGTGCCTGGAGTCCCGGGACAAGCCGTATCGAAAAACTGTTTTTT
CAWSPGTSRIEKLFF
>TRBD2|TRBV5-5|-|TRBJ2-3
TGTGCCAGCAGCTTGAGGGGGACTAGCGGGGGACCCACAGATACGCAGTATTTT
CASSLRGTSGGPTDTQYF
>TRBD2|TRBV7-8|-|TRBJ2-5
TGTGCCAGCAGCTCCGCTAGCGGGCTCCAAGAGACCCAGTACTTC
CASSSASGLQETQYF
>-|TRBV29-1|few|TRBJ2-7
TGCAGCGGGTGGACAGACCACCCCAACGAGCAGTACTTC
CSGWTDHPNEQYF
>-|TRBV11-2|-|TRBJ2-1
TGTGCCAGCAGCTTAGAGCGAGCGGGCAACAATGAGCAGTTCTTC
CASSLERAGNNEQFF
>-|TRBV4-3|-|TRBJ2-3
TGCGCCAGCAGCCTTGGGACCCCAGGTACGCAGTATTTT
CASSLGTPGTQYF
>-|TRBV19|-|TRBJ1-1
TGTGCCAGTAGTCCTCTACGGCTCCGAGGAAACACTGAAGCTTTCTTT
CASSPLRLRGNTEAFF
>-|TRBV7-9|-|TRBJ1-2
TGTGCCAGCACCCCGGGGGGGAGGAACTATGGCTACACCTTC
CASTPGGRNYGYTF
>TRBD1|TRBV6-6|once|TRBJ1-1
TGTGCCAGCAGCGCTCTCACAGGGGTCACTGAAGCTTTCTTT
CASSALTGVTEAFF
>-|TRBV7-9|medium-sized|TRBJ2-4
TGTGCCAGCAGCTCGCCTGAGGACTACAAAAACATTCAGTACTTC
CASSSPEDYKNIQYF
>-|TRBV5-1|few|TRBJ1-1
TGCGCCAGCAGCTTGGCCGGTGGGAACACTGAAGCTTTCTTT
CASSLAGGNTEAFF
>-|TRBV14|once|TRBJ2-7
TGTGCCAGCAGCCAATGGGGGAGCTCCTACGAGCAGTACTTC
CASSQWGSSYEQYF
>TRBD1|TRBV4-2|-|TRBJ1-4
TGTGCCAGCAGCCGACAGGGACCGGGGGAAAAACTGTTTTTT
CASSRQGPGEKLFF
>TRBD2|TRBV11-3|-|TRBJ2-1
TGTGCCAGCAGCTGGCCGACTAGCGGGAGTGGTGAGCAGTTCTTC
CASSWPTSGSGEQFF
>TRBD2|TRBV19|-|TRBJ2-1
TGTGCCAGTAGTACGACTAGCGGGGGCAACAATGAGCAGTTCTTC
CASSTTSGGNNEQFF
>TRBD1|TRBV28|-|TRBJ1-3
TGTGCCAGCAGTACCTGGGACAGGCTTGGGCGACCGTTCGGAAACACCATATATTTT
CASSTWDRLGRPFGNTIYF
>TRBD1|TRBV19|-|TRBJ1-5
TGTGCCAGTAGTCAAGGGGACAGTCAGCCCCAGCATTTT
CASSQGDSQPQHF
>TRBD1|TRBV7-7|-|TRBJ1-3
TGTGCTAGCAGCTTAGTGTCAGGGGGCTCTTCTGGAAACACCATATATTTT
CASSLVSGGSSGNTIYF
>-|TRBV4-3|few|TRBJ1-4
TGCGCCAGCAGCCAAGATCAGTCGAGGGTCGGAAATGAAAAACTGTTTTTT
CASSQDQSRVGNEKLFF
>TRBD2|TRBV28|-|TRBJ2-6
TGTGCCAGCAGTCCAAGACTAGCGGGAGGTGCTGGGGCCAACGTCCTGACTTTC
CASSPRLAGGAGANVLTF
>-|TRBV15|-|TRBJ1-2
TGTGCCACCAGCAGAGATCCGGGGTCCCAAGATGGCTACACCTTC
CATSRDPGSQDGYTF
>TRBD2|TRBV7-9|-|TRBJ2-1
TGTGCCAGCAGCTTCCTAGCGGGTGTGGGTGAGCAGTTCTTC
CASSFLAGVGEQFF
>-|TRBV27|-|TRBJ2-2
TGTGCCAGCTTGGGGGCGTACACCGGGGAGCTGTTTTTT
CASLGAYTGELFF
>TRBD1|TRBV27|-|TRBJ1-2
TGTGCCAGCAGTTTTGGGGGACAGGGACCCTATGGCTACACCTTC
CASSFGGQGPYGYTF
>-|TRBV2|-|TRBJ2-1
TGTGCCAGCAGGGGGGGGGCAGATGAGCAGTTCTTC
CASRGGADEQFF